The present entry profiles one T cell receptor (beta chain) with its context. The data belong to a study of blood T cell repertoires in COVID-19. Study-level information: PBMCs, B-cell-depleted T cells, or T cells provided the cDNA or gDNA that made up the material.

Cohort placement rested on clinical history that participants reported themselves. Sequenced by immunoSEQ multiplex PCR; TCRdb stores in-frame clones only, minus some. The sample holds a few hundred thousand clones, 89% seen once. The length of the CDR3 is 17 residues. The V gene's germline CDR1 is SGHTA and CDR2 FQGNSA. After removal of 3 bases from V and 8 bases from J, the junction contained 11 bases not matched to a gene. This TCR derives from a woman between 40 and 55 years old who had recovered from COVID-19. Sequencing was performed on PBMCs or T cells enriched from blood (not recorded which). V is TRBV7-2 and J is TRBJ2-1; 12 bases line up with TRBD1. In nucleotides, the CDR3 is TGTGCCAGCAGCTTGGCCGGGACAGGGGGCAGGAGCGATGAGCAGTTCTTC. This encodes CASSLAGTGGRSDEQFF.